This T cell receptor (beta chain) was sequenced for a study of identical twins. This clonotype was counted ten times or more. The germline V and J ends were trimmed by 3 bases and 0 bases, with 6 bases remaining between them. Per the germline V gene, CDR1 is KGHSH and CDR2 is LQKENI. The CDR3 is 13 amino acids. From the 5' RACE reads, TCRdb called clonotypes with MiXCR, one entry per CDR3 protein. The sample lists about 660,000 distinct CDR3 sequences, 8.5% to 9% occurring once. The same sample was also used in a study of yellow fever vaccine responses in identical twins.

V usage is TRBV18 and J usage is TRBJ2-7, with unresolved D. The specimen sequenced was PBMCs. The receptor was derived from a woman younger than 30 in good health. CDR3 DNA: TGTGCCAGCTCACCGGTTCCCTCCTACGAGCAGTACTTC. Residues: CASSPVPSYEQYF.